Below, 9 T cell receptor beta chains from the same sample are listed, as sequenced in a study of blood T cells in healthy people across ages. A second 7 to 11 cycle PCR used barcoded and J-beta primers. MiXCR, run by TCRdb on the 5' RACE reads, gives a single entry per CDR3 protein. Of under 2,000,000 distinct CDR3 sequences detected, around 48% appear once; the ten largest clones hold roughly 2.1%. Sequenced sample: blood. These receptors were collected from a woman aged 40 to 49 in good health.

This chain links TRBV20-1 with TRBJ2-7; no reliable D call. The germline V gene encodes CDR1 DFQATT and CDR2 SNEGSKA (reference sequence). CDR3 length equals 14 residues. The V end was cut by 3 bases, the J end by 2 bases, with 14 bases between. CDR3 in DNA: TGCAGTGCTAGCGCACGGACGCTTACCTACGAGCAGTACTTC. It encodes CSASARTLTYEQYF.

This clonotype has a handful of counts. The rearrangement joins TRBV20-1 to TRBJ1-2; D remains ambiguous. Trimming pared 0 bases from V and 4 bases from J, leaving 9 bases between. CDR3 length: 13 amino acids. Germline V lookup: CDR1 DFQATT, CDR2 SNEGSKA (reference sequence). The CDR3 loop is CSARDSAGYGYTF. As DNA, the CDR3 is TGCAGTGCTAGAGATAGTGCCGGCTATGGCTACACCTTC.

The CDR3 reads CASSQTAGEVTDTQYF. CDR3 bases: TGCGCCAGCAGCCAAACGGCGGGGGAGGTCACAGATACGCAGTATTTT. This rearrangement joins TRBV4-3 to TRBJ2-3; TRBD2 agrees at 7 bases. Germline trimming cut 2 bases from V and 2 bases from J; bases unmatched to any gene: 7. This CDR3 has 16 amino acids. The V gene's germline CDR1 is LGHNA and CDR2 YSLEER.

This chain links TRBV15 with TRBJ2-3, with 8 bases aligning to TRBD1. The CDR3 spans 14 residues. Germline CDR1 and CDR2: LNHNV and YYDKDF (reference sequence). V dropped 3 bases and J dropped 1; count of bases not matched to a gene: 0. CDR3 bases: TGTGCCACCAGCAGGGGACAGGGCACAGATACGCAGTATTTT. Its translation is CATSRGQGTDTQYF.

The rearrangement joins TRBV7-6 to TRBJ2-1; D gene ambiguous. This CDR3 region has 14 residues. Trimming cost V 2 bases and J 7 bases, with 12 bases left between them. Germline CDR1 is SGHVS and CDR2 is FNYEAQ. In nucleotides, the CDR3 is TGTGCCAGCAGCTTAAGATCGGCTCTTAATGAGCAGTTCTTC. This codes for CASSLRSALNEQFF.

The chain has TRBV24-1 and TRBJ2-5; D gene unclear. The V end was cut by 6 bases, the J end by 11 bases, with 12 bases between. CDR1 is KGHDR, CDR2 SFDVKD, per germline. The CDR3 consists of 11 residues. In DNA, the CDR3 is TGTGCCACCAGTCGATTCAATGAGCAGTACTTC. It codes for CATSRFNEQYF.

This sequence joins TRBV29-1 and TRBJ2-5; TRBD2 matches at 7 bases. Germline assignment: CDR1 SQVTM and CDR2 ANQGSEA. The CDR3 runs 16 residues. After removal of 7 bases from V and 5 bases from J, the junction contained 19 bases not matched to a gene. The CDR3 nucleotides read TGCAGCGCGGTTCAGACTCTGCGGGGGAGTTTCGAGACCCAGTACTTC. As protein: CSAVQTLRGSFETQYF.

The CDR3 nucleotides read TGTGCCAGCGGTGGGATACTCACAGATACGCAGTATTTT. Amino acid sequence: CASGGILTDTQYF. The chain is built from TRBV6-2 or TRBV6-3 and TRBJ2-3; no reliable D call. The CDR3 consists of 13 residues. The germline V and J ends were trimmed by 8 bases and 2 bases, with 11 bases remaining between them. The V gene's germline CDR1 is MNHEY and CDR2 SVGEGT.

This CDR3 is CASSQDRYGSKTQYF. Here the CDR3 DNA reads TGCGCCAGCAGCCAAGATAGGTACGGTAGCAAGACCCAGTACTTC. The genes are TRBV4-3 and TRBJ2-5; D unresolved. Germline CDR1 and CDR2: LGHNA and YSLEER. The V end was cut by 0 bases, the J end by 6 bases, with 14 bases between. The CDR3 extends over 15 amino acids.